This T cell receptor beta chain was profiled in a study of metastatic and nonmetastatic thyroid tumors. Whole-study context: The comparison covered peripheral blood and tumor or nodule tissue in malignant and benign thyroid patients. General study points: TCR beta diversity was reportedly significantly higher in malignant thyroid tumors than benign nodules, in blood and tumor.

No treatment had been given to any patient before thyroid surgery. Notes on this clone: What it binds is unknown. This may come from a read error, since a much larger clone is one base off.

This CDR3 region has 14 residues. V shed 5 bases, J shed 7 bases, and the junction held 11 bases outside the gene matches. Germline assignment: CDR1 SEHNR and CDR2 FQNEAQ (reference sequence). Original data processing: Variation in CDR3 across clinicopathological groups served as the basis for constructing a distant-metastasis classifier in papillary thyroid cancer. MiXCR was used by TCRdb to re-call the PCR reads. For this entry, the V and J calls and clone size follow TCRdb and not the study's own pipeline. This sample yields under 45,000 clones, of which about a sixth are seen a single time; about 9.9% belongs to the top ten.

The sequence was collected from a female donor with papillary thyroid cancer or a benign thyroid nodule (not recorded which). Some clones in this sample may be carry-over from other donors' samples. Sequenced: tumor tissue. The V gene is TRBV7-9, the J gene TRBJ2-7, with 7 bases lining up with TRBD1. The CDR3 is CASSPSRGNGEQYF. CDR3 sequence (DNA): TGTGCCAGCAGCCCTAGCAGGGGGAATGGTGAGCAGTACTTC. Based on the CDR3 plus reference TRBV7-9 and TRBJ2-7, the full variable domain is DTGVSQNPRHKITKRGQNVTFRCDPISEHNRLYWYRQTLGQGPEFLTYFQNEAQLEKSRLLSDRFSAERPKGSFSTLEIQRTEQGDSAMYLCASSPSRGNGEQYFGPGTRLTVT.